These T cell receptor beta chains were read from a single sample in a study of T cells in Graves' hyperthyroidism and ophthalmopathy. MiXCR, run by TCRdb on the multiplex PCR reads, gives a single entry per CDR3 protein. The sample holds approximately 400,000 distinct CDR3 sequences; around 14% are singletons and the top ten take over 7.5%. The specimen was blood. These receptors were collected from a young woman with Graves' hyperthyroidism. The conserved cysteine and the conserved F or W are not part of the CDR3 here. The order of the fields is V gene, clone size, CDR3 length, J gene, CDR3 protein. Where a row states a size, it is once, few, many or the class of an expanded clone; other rows omit it.

TRBV6-1	many	13	TRBJ2-2	ASSFGQGGTGELF
TRBV7-9	-	15	TRBJ2-2	ASSFRTSGTNTGELF
TRBV6-1	few	13	TRBJ2-1	ASSHSGSSYNEQF
TRBV20-1	many	10	TRBJ2-5	SASGRGETQY
TRBV29-1	few	12	TRBJ1-1	SATGLGMNTEAF
TRBV6-1	-	14	TRBJ1-5	ASSEGDIASNQPQH
TRBV28	many	14	TRBJ1-4	ASSTFRGQGNEKLF
TRBV20-1	many	16	TRBJ2-3	SASGIVSGAGGTDTQY
TRBV12-3/TRBV12-4	few	11	TRBJ1-6	AARQGYNSPLH
TRBV5-1	-	12	TRBJ2-4	ASSLGEQGNIQY